Presented here are 18 T cell receptor beta chains from one specimen sequenced in a study of blood T cell repertoires in COVID-19. Repertoires were generated with immunoSEQ multiplex PCR, while TCRdb's copy carries only in-frame clones and drops some. This table has 120,000 to 150,000 clones, 87% appearing once. Source material: peripheral blood. The source of these receptors is a man older than 75 with acute or convalescent COVID-19.

This clone turned up a few times. The V call is TRBV5-4, the J call TRBJ2-2, with D tentatively TRBD2 (6 bases). The length of the CDR3 is 18 residues. Trimming shortened V by 2 bases and J by 4 bases, and 21 bases separated the two germline ends. The germline V gene has CDR1 SGHNT and CDR2 YYREEE (reference sequence). The CDR3 protein is CASSFGGGAGSGTGELFF. CDR3 sequence (DNA): TGTGCCAGCAGCTTTGGTGGCGGGGCGGGATCGGGCACCGGGGAGCTGTTTTTT.

V gene TRBV4-1 combines with J gene TRBJ2-3, with 9 positions matching TRBD1. Losses at the gene ends were 2 bases for V and 4 bases for J; bases not matched to a gene: 4. This CDR3 is 15 amino acids long. Germline lookup yields CDR1 MGHRA and CDR2 YSYEKL. Written as DNA, the CDR3 is TGCGCCAGCAGCCAACGGACAGGGGTGCCAGATACGCAGTATTTT. It specifies CASSQRTGVPDTQYF.

The chain links TRBV7-3 to TRBJ2-7; the match to TRBD1 covers 7 bases. Germline trimming cut 6 bases from V and 0 bases from J; bases unmatched to any gene: 8. This CDR3 is 15 amino acids long. Germline-derived CDR1 and CDR2 are SGHTA and FQGTGA. CDR3 DNA sequence: TGTGCCAGCAGTCCCGACAGGGCAAGCTCCTACGAGCAGTACTTC. Protein sequence: CASSPDRASSYEQYF.

The chain uses TRBV3-1 (or the pseudogene TRBV3-2) and TRBJ1-3; D is uncertain. This CDR3 has 15 residues. V gave up 1 base and J gave up 7 bases, with 14 bases separating them. The germline CDR1 and CDR2 sequences are LGHDT and YNNKEL (reference sequence). The CDR3 region is CASSQAEVTENTIYF. CDR3 coding DNA: TGTGCCAGCAGCCAAGCTGAGGTGACCGAGAACACCATATATTTT.

This clone was found a few times. The rearrangement links TRBV19 to TRBJ1-5; 11 positions match TRBD1. The junction had 7 bases not matched to a gene; V was cut back by 6 bases and J by 6 bases. Germline loops: CDR1 LNHDA, CDR2 SQIVND (reference sequence). This CDR3 has 15 residues. CDR3 DNA: TGTGCCAGTAGCGAGGGACAGGGGGTGTTTCAGCCCCAGCATTTT. Translation gives CASSEGQGVFQPQHF.

The chain carries TRBV6-6 and TRBJ1-5; 7 bases line up with TRBD1. The CDR3 is 15 residues long. V was pared by 6 bases and J by 4 bases, with 9 bases of the junction left unmatched. Per the germline V gene, CDR1 is MNHNY and CDR2 is SVGAGI (reference sequence). The CDR3 DNA follows: TGTGCCAGCAGCCCAGGGACAGCGTTAAATCAGCCCCAGCATTTT. Its translation is CASSPGTALNQPQHF.

V gene TRBV2 combines with J gene TRBJ2-7; D call uncertain. Germline assignment: CDR1 SNHLY and CDR2 FYNNEI. The CDR3 runs 11 residues. Trimming took 3 bases from V and 9 from J, leaving 9 bases between them. This CDR3 is CASSEAPGQYF. CDR3 nucleotide sequence: TGTGCCAGCAGTGAGGCCCCTGGGCAGTACTTC.

This clone came up a few times. This chain connects TRBV3-1 (or the pseudogene TRBV3-2) to TRBJ2-7; the match to TRBD2 covers 8 bases. With V trimmed by 1 base and J by 4 bases, 6 bases remained unmatched. This CDR3 spans 15 amino acids. CDR1 and CDR2 from the germline V gene are LGHDT and YNNKEL (reference sequence). CDR3 bases: TGTGCCAGCAGCCAAGGAGGAGCGGGAGCATACGAGCAGTACTTC. Protein product: CASSQGGAGAYEQYF.

The J gene is TRBJ1-3, the V gene TRBV7-8; D is unclear. Between the trimmed V and J ends, which lost 0 bases and 0 bases, there was a span of 3 bases. This CDR3 spans 14 amino acids. Germline-derived CDR1 and CDR2 are SGHVS and FQNEAQ. Here the CDR3 reads CASSLALSGNTIYF. CDR3 bases: TGTGCCAGCAGCTTAGCCCTCTCTGGAAACACCATATATTTT.

V usage is TRBV5-1 and J usage is TRBJ1-2, with 8 bases aligning to TRBD1. The CDR3 contains 14 residues. Trimming at V came to 1 base and at J to 4 bases, leaving 3 bases not matched to a gene. CDR1 is SGHRS, CDR2 YFSETQ, per germline. The CDR3 DNA reads TGCGCCAGCAGCTTGACAGGGGGGCCCTATGGCTACACCTTC. Encoded protein: CASSLTGGPYGYTF.

The chain has TRBV18 and TRBJ2-7; weak D call: TRBD1 (7 bases). Trimming left V 2 bases short and J 1 base short, with 15 bases between. This CDR3 is built from 16 residues. CDR1 is KGHSH, CDR2 LQKENI, per germline. CDR3 protein: CASSPAVGGQSYEQYF. CDR3 nucleotides: TGTGCCAGCTCACCAGCAGTGGGGGGACAGTCCTACGAGCAGTACTTC.

This sequence joins TRBV24-1 and TRBJ2-1; perhaps TRBD2 as D (5 bases). Trimming pared 7 bases from V and 5 bases from J, leaving 11 bases between. Germline CDR1 reads KGHDR; CDR2 reads SFDVKD. The CDR3 has 13 amino acids. The CDR3 protein is CATRAGLDNEQFF. CDR3 nucleotide sequence: TGTGCCACCAGGGCCGGACTTGACAATGAGCAGTTCTTC.

The V call is TRBV3-1 (or the pseudogene TRBV3-2), the J call TRBJ1-1, with D unclear. V lost 6 bases to trimming and J lost 0 bases, with 8 bases between them. CDR3 size: 13 residues. Germline lookup yields CDR1 LGHDT and CDR2 YNNKEL (reference sequence). The CDR3 region has the DNA TGTGCCAGCAGGGACTTTTTGAACACTGAAGCTTTCTTT. This translates into CASRDFLNTEAFF.

The chain joins TRBV19 to TRBJ2-3; TRBD2 agrees at 8 bases. Trimming took 9 bases from V and 2 from J; bases not matched to a gene: 4. The CDR3 length is 13 residues. Germline V lookup: CDR1 LNHDA, CDR2 SQIVND (reference sequence). The CDR3: CASRLASTDTQYF. The CDR3 DNA reads TGTGCCAGCAGACTAGCGTCCACAGATACGCAGTATTTT.

This clone occurred once. The rearrangement links TRBV7-8 to TRBJ1-1; D call uncertain. Trimming took 5 bases from V and 0 from J, leaving 7 bases between them. Germline V gene sequence: CDR1 SGHVS, CDR2 FQNEAQ. The CDR3 totals 13 residues. The CDR3 bases are TGTGCCAGCAGCCAACAGATGAACACTGAAGCTTTCTTT. Its translation is CASSQQMNTEAFF.

V and J are TRBV7-9 and TRBJ1-3; 7 bases fit TRBD1. The CDR3 loop spans 16 amino acids. V trimming: 3 bases; J trimming: 0 bases; junction bases outside the gene matches: 5. Germline V lookup: CDR1 SEHNR, CDR2 FQNEAQ (reference sequence). CDR3 sequence reads: CASSFPGQSSGNTIYF. The CDR3 nucleotides are TGTGCCAGCAGCTTTCCGGGACAGAGCTCTGGAAACACCATATATTTT.

The genes are TRBV28 and TRBJ1-2, with TRBD1 identical over 10 bases. Germline V gene sequence: CDR1 MDHEN, CDR2 SYDVKM. This CDR3 has 14 residues. The junction had 4 bases not matched to a gene; V was cut back by 2 bases and J by 7 bases. The CDR3 region is CASSLLGTGVGYTF. The DNA for the CDR3 is TGTGCCAGCAGTTTACTCGGGACAGGGGTTGGCTACACCTTC.

The chain joins TRBV5-4 to TRBJ2-3, with 16 bases that match TRBD2. Germline V gene lookup returns CDR1 SGHNT and CDR2 YYREEE (reference sequence). V dropped 4 bases and J dropped 1; count of bases not matched to a gene: 3. The CDR3 is 17 amino acids. CDR3: CASSAGLAGGGTDTQYF. CDR3 coding DNA: TGTGCCAGCAGCGCGGGACTAGCGGGGGGGGGCACAGATACGCAGTATTTT.